A selection of T cell receptor beta chains follows, all from one sample in a study of blood T cell repertoires in COVID-19. Repertoires were generated with immunoSEQ multiplex PCR, while TCRdb's copy carries only in-frame clones and drops some. The table records roughly 230,000 clones, approximately 83% of them present only once. The sample was peripheral blood. The receptors here all came from a man aged 50 to 60 with active or convalescent COVID-19. CDR3s include the opening cysteine and the closing phenylalanine or tryptophan. A D gene is named only where the DNA matches it firmly. Size tells how often a clone was seen (once, few, many) or the class of an expanded clone, and some rows leave it out.

V gene	clone size	D gene	J gene	CDR3 DNA	CDR3 protein
TRBV6-1	.	TRBD1	TRBJ1-2	TGTGCCAGCAGTGAAGCGGCTGGCCTACAGGGGCATGGCTACACCTTC	CASSEAAGLQGHGYTF
TRBV4-2	.	TRBD2	TRBJ2-1	TGTGCCAGCAGCCAAAACCCTAGCGGGGGGGCGCTATACAATGAGCAGTTCTTC	CASSQNPSGGALYNEQFF
TRBV5-1	.	TRBD1	TRBJ2-5	TGCGCCAGCAGCTTTACCGGGACAGGGGGCGCGGAGACCCAGTACTTC	CASSFTGTGGAETQYF
TRBV6-5	.	.	TRBJ1-2	TGTGCCAGCAGTTACATAATAGCAGGGATGAACTATGGCTACACCTTC	CASSYIIAGMNYGYTF
TRBV5-1	.	TRBD1	TRBJ1-2	TGCGCCAGCAGCACAGGGGACTATGGCTACACCTTC	CASSTGDYGYTF
TRBV2	few	TRBD2	TRBJ2-5	TGTGCCAGTGGGGGGGGGACTCTCCAAGAGACCCAGTACTTC	CASGGGTLQETQYF
TRBV16	.	.	TRBJ1-4	TGTGCCAGCAGCCAATCTTCCAGGGCAAGTGAAAAACTGTTTTTT	CASSQSSRASEKLFF
TRBV12-3/TRBV12-4	.	TRBD1	TRBJ1-6	TGTGCCAGCAGGGACAGGGGAAACTCACCCCTCCACTTT	CASRDRGNSPLHF
TRBV2	.	.	TRBJ1-1	TGTGCCAGCAGCGTCGGGGGTGGCAGAGTGAACACTGAAGCTTTCTTT	CASSVGGGRVNTEAFF
TRBV11-3	few	TRBD2	TRBJ2-7	TGTGCCAGCAGCTCCGTCCCGGGGCTAGCGGAGACCTCCTACGAGCAGTACTTC	CASSSVPGLAETSYEQYF
TRBV5-1	once	TRBD1	TRBJ1-1	TGCGCCAGCAGCTCATTGGACAGGGCCGGAATCACTGAAGCTTTCTTT	CASSSLDRAGITEAFF
TRBV20-1	.	.	TRBJ1-2	TGCAGTGCTAGTGGTCCGGACTCTGGCGCTTCGTTC	CSASGPDSGASF
TRBV5-1	.	.	TRBJ2-5	TGCGCCAGCAGCAAAGAGGGCAGGGGCCAAGAGACCCAGTACTTC	CASSKEGRGQETQYF
TRBV6-2/TRBV6-3	.	.	TRBJ1-5	TGTGCCAGCAGTAAGGACACGGGCAATCAGCCCCAGCATTTT	CASSKDTGNQPQHF
TRBV5-5	.	.	TRBJ1-6	TGTGCCAGCAGCCCAACAAGGAGGGATTCACCCCTCCACTTT	CASSPTRRDSPLHF
TRBV12-5	.	.	TRBJ2-1	TGTGCTAGTGGTCCCCCAGAGGGGGCGGGAAACAATGAGCAGTTCTTC	CASGPPEGAGNNEQFF
TRBV12-3/TRBV12-4	.	.	TRBJ2-3	TGTGCCAGCAGTCTACAGGTAGATACGCAGTATTTT	CASSLQVDTQYF
TRBV6-4	few	.	TRBJ1-4	TGTGCCAGCAGAGCCGACTCGGCAACTAATGAAAAACTGTTTTTT	CASRADSATNEKLFF
TRBV12-3/TRBV12-4	.	.	TRBJ2-3	TGTGCCACCTCCGAGGGTGTCACAGATACGCAGTATTTT	CATSEGVTDTQYF
TRBV5-4	.	.	TRBJ2-3	TGTGCCAGCAGCTTACAGGGCTATAGCACAGATACGCAGTATTTT	CASSLQGYSTDTQYF
TRBV3-1/TRBV3-2	.	TRBD2	TRBJ2-3	TGTGCCAGCAGCCAAGGGTTACTAGCGGGGGGTGGCACAGATACGCAGTATTTT	CASSQGLLAGGGTDTQYF
TRBV5-4	.	.	TRBJ2-7	TGTGCCAGCAGCTTGTCACAGGGACAACGAACCTACGAGCAGTACTTC	CASSLSQGQRTYEQYF
TRBV6-5	once	.	TRBJ1-1	TGTGCCAGCAGTCCGCGGACAGAACCTCGAACTGAAGCTTTCTTT	CASSPRTEPRTEAFF
TRBV6-4	.	TRBD1	TRBJ1-1	TGTGCCAGCAGTGACGGATACAGGGGGAACGAGATGAACACTGAAGCTTTCTTT	CASSDGYRGNEMNTEAFF
TRBV24-1	.	TRBD2	TRBJ2-2	TGTGCCACCAGTGATTCCGGGAGGGTAACCGGGGAGCTGTTTTTT	CATSDSGRVTGELFF
TRBV5-1	.	.	TRBJ2-2	TGCGCCAGCAGTTTGTCCTCAGGGCTCAACACCGGGGAGCTGTTTTTT	CASSLSSGLNTGELFF
TRBV28	.	.	TRBJ2-7	TGTGCCTCCTCCCGGTTCTACGAGCAGTACTTC	CASSRFYEQYF